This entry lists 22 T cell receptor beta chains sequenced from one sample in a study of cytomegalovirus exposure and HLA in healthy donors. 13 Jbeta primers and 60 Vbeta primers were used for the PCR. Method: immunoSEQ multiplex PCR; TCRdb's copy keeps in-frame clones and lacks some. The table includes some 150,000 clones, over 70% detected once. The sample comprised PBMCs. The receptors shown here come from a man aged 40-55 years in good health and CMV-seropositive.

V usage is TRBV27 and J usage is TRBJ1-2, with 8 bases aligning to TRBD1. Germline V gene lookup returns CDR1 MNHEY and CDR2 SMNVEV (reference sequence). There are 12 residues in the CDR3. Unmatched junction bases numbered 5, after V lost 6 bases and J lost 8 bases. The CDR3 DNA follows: TGTGCCAGCAGACCCAGGGGGCACGGCTACACCTTC. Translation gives CASRPRGHGYTF.

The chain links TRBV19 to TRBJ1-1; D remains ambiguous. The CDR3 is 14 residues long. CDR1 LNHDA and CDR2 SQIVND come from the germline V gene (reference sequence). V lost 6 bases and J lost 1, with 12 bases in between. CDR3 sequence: CASRVQVSNTEAFF. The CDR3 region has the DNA TGTGCCAGTAGGGTTCAGGTCTCGAACACTGAAGCTTTCTTT.

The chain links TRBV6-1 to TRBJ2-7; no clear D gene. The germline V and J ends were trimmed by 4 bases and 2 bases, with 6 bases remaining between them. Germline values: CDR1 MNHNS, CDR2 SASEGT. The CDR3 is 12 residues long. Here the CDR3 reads CASSVSAYEQYF. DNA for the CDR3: TGTGCCAGCAGTGTCAGCGCCTACGAGCAGTACTTC.

CDR3 in DNA: TGTGCCAGCAGCTTAGCGCCGGGCAGGGGGGCCTCCTATGGCTACACCTTC. Amino acids: CASSLAPGRGASYGYTF. The chain uses TRBV7-2 and TRBJ1-2; 7 bases line up with TRBD1. The germline V gene encodes CDR1 SGHTA and CDR2 FQGNSA. The CDR3 sequence is 17 residues long. V lost 0 bases and J lost 4; bases outside the gene matches: 11.

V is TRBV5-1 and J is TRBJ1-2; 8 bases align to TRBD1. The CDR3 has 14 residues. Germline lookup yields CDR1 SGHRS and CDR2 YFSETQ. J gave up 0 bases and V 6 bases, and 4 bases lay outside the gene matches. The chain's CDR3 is CASKGQATNYGYTF. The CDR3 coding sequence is TGCGCCAGCAAGGGACAGGCGACTAACTATGGCTACACCTTC.

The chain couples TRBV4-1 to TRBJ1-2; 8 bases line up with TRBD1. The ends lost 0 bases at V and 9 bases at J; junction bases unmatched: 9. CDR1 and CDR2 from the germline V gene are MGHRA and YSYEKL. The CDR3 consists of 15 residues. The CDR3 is CASSQDGEGTGRYTF. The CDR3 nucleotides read TGCGCCAGCAGCCAAGATGGGGAAGGGACAGGCCGCTACACCTTC.

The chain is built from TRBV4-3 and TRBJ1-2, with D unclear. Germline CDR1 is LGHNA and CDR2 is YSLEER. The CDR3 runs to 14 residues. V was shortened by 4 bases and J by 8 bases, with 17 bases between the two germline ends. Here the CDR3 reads CASSRQADQTGYTF. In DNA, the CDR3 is TGCGCCAGCAGCCGTCAAGCCGATCAAACGGGCTACACCTTC.

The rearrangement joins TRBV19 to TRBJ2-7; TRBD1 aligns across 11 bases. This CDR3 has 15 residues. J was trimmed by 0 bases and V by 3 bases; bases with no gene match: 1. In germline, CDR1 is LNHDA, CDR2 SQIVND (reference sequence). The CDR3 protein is CASSMGTGGSYEQYF. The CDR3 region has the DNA TGTGCCAGTAGTATGGGGACAGGGGGCTCCTACGAGCAGTACTTC.

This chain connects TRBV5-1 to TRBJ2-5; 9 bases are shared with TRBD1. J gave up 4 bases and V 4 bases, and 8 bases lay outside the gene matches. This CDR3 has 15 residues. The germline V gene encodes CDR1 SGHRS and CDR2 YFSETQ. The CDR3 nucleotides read TGCGCCAGCAGCCTAGGGACAGGGATCTCAGAGACCCAGTACTTC. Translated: CASSLGTGISETQYF.

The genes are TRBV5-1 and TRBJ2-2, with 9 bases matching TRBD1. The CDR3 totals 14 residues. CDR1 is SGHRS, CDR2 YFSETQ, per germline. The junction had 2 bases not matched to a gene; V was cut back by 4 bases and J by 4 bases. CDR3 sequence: CASSLDRGTGELFF. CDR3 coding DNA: TGCGCCAGCAGCCTGGACAGGGGCACCGGGGAGCTGTTTTTT.

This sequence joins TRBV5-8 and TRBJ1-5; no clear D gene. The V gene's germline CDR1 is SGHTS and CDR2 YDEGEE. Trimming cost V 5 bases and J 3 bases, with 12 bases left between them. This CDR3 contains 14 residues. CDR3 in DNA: TGTGCCAGCAGACCCGGGTCCCACAATCAGCCCCAGCATTTT. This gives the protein CASRPGSHNQPQHF.

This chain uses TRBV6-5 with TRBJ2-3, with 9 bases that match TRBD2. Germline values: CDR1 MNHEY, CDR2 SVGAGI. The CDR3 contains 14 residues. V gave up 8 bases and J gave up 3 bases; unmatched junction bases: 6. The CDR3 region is CASGPSGITDTQYF. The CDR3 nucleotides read TGTGCCAGCGGACCTAGCGGGATAACAGATACGCAGTATTTT.

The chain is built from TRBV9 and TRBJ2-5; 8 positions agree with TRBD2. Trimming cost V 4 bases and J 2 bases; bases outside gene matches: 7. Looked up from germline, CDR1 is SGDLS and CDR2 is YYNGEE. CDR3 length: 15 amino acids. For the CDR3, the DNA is TGTGCCAGCAGCTTCCCCGGGGGGGTACAAGAGACCCAGTACTTC. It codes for CASSFPGGVQETQYF.

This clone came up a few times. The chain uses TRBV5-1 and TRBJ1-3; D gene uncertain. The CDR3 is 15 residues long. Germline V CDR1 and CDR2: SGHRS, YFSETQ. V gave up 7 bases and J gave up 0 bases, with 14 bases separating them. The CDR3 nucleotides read TGCGCCAGCCGAGGTCAAGTCGACTCTGGAAACACCATATATTTT. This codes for CASRGQVDSGNTIYF.

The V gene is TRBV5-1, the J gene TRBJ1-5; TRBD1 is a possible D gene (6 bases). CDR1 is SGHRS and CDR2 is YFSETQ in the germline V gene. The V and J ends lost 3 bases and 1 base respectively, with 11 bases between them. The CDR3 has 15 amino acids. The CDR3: CASSSQGLSNQPQHF. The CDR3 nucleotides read TGCGCCAGCAGCTCTCAGGGGTTGAGCAATCAGCCCCAGCATTTT.

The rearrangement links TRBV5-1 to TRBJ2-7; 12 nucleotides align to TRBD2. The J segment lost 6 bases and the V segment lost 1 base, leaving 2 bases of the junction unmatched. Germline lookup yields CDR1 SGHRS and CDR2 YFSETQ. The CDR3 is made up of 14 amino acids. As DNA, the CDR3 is TGCGCCAGCAGCTTGCTAGCGGGAGGGCGCGAGCAGTACTTC. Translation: CASSLLAGGREQYF.

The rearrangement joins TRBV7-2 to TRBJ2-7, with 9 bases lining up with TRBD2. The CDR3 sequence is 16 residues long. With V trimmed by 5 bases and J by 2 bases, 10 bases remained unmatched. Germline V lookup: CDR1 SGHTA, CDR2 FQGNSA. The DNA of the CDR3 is TGTGCCAGCAGCGTGAGTCGTAGCGGGAGCCCCTACGAGCAGTACTTC. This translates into CASSVSRSGSPYEQYF. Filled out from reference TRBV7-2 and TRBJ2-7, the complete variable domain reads GAGVSQSPSNKVTEKGKDVELRCDPISGHTALYWYRQSLGQGLEFLIYFQGNSAPDKSGLPSDRFSAERTGGSVSTLTIQRTQQEDSAVYLCASSVSRSGSPYEQYFGPGTRLTVT.

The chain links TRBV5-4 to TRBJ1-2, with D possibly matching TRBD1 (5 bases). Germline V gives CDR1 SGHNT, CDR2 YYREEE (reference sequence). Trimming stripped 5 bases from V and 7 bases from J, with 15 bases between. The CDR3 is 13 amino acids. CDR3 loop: CASSLTVQFGYTF. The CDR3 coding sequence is TGTGCCAGCAGTTTGACAGTCCAATTTGGCTACACCTTC.

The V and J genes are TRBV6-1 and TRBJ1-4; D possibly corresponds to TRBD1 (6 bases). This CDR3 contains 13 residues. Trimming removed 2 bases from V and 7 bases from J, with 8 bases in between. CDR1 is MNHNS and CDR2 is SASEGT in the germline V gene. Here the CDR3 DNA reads TGTGCCAGCAGTGAACAGGGGAGTGAAAAACTGTTTTTT. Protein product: CASSEQGSEKLFF.

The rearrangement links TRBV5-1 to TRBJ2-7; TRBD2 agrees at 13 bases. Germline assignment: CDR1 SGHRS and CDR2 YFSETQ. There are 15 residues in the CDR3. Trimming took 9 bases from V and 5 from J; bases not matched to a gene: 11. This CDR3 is CATGPGLAGANEQYF. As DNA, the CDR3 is TGCGCCACCGGCCCTGGACTAGCGGGAGCCAACGAGCAGTACTTC.

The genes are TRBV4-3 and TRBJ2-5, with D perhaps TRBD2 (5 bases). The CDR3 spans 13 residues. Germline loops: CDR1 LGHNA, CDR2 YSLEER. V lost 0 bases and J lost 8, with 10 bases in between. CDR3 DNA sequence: TGCGCCAGCAGCCAAGATCTCGCGGGTACCCAGTACTTC. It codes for CASSQDLAGTQYF.

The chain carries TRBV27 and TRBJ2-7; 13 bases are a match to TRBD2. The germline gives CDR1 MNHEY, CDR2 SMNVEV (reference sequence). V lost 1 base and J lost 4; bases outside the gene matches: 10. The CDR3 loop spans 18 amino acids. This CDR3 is CASSLYGTSGNLGYEQYF. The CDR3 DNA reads TGTGCCAGCAGTTTATACGGGACTAGCGGGAACCTGGGGTACGAGCAGTACTTC.